This T cell receptor (beta chain) was captured in a study of blood T cell repertoires in COVID-19. Overall study context: Material from acute and convalescent COVID-19 was sourced from the United States, Italy and Spain. T cells, B-cell-depleted T cells, or PBMCs supplied cDNA or gDNA.

The CDR3 loop spans 13 amino acids. V gave up 9 bases and J gave up 6 bases; unmatched junction bases: 9. The germline CDR1 and CDR2 sequences are MDHEN and SYDVKM. Original handling: Estimation of nucleated cell counts relied on the amplification of reference gene primers. Measured with immunoSEQ multiplex PCR; TCRdb has only the in-frame clones, and not every one. That table is the source of V, J and clone size, and D and trimming were worked out from the DNA. The table has 95,000 to 150,000 clones, 85% to 90% seen once. The sequence came from a man in his 70s with active or convalescent COVID-19. The genes are TRBV28 and TRBJ2-7, with 9 bases identical to TRBD1. Sequencing was done on a sample of peripheral blood. CDR3 region: CASENGQGTEQYF. CDR3 nucleotides: TGTGCCAGTGAAAATGGACAGGGGACCGAGCAGTACTTC.